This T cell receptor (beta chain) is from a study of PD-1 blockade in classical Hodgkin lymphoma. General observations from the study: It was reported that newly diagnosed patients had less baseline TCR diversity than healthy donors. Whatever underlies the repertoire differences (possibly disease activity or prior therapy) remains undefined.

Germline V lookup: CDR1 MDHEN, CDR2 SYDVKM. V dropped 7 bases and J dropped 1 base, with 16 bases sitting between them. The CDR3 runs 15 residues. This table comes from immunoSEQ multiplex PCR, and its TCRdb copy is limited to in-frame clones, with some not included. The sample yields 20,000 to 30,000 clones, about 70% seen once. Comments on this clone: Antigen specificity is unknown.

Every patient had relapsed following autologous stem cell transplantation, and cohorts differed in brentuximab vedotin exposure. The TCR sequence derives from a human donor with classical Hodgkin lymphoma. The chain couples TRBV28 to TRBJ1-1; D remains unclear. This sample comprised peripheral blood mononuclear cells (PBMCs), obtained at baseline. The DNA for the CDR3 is TGTGCCAGCACCTTAGGTGGGGAGGGGAACACTGAAGCTTTCTTT. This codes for CASTLGGEGNTEAFF.